The present T cell receptor (beta chain) was sequenced within a study of T cells after yellow fever vaccination. For the study at large: Fractions of limited cellularity were prepared by means of SMART-Seq v4 Ultra Low Input.

Germline V gives CDR1 LNHNV, CDR2 YYDKDF (reference sequence). Trimming removed 5 bases at V and 7 bases at J, with 21 bases between. This CDR3 contains 17 residues. TCRdb analysed the 5' RACE reads with MiXCR anew, one entry per CDR3 protein. The sample shows a few hundred thousand distinct CDR3 sequences, approximately 8% of them seen only once. This clonotype came up many times. The clonotype comes from a man younger than 35 who received the YFV17D yellow fever vaccine. This sequence joins TRBV15 and TRBJ1-6; a weak D match, TRBD1 (6 bases). The material was PBMCs, obtained more than 40 days after the first yellow fever vaccination. The CDR3 here is CATSAGIGGFRNSPLHF. The DNA for the CDR3 is TGTGCCACCAGCGCGGGAATAGGGGGTTTCAGGAATTCACCCCTCCACTTT.